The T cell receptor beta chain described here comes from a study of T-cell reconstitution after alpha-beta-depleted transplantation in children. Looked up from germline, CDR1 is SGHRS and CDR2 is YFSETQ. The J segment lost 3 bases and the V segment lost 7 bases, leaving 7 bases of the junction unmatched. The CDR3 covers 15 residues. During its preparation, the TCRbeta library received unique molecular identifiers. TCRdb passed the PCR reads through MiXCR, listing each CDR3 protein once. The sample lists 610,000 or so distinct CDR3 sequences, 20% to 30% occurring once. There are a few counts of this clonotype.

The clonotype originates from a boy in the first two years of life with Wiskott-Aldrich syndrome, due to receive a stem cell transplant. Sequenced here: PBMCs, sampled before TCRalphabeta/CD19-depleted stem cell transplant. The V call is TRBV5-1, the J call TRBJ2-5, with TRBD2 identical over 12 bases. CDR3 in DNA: TGCGCCAGCCGGACTAGCGGGACGGTAGAAGAGACCCAGTACTTC. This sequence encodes CASRTSGTVEETQYF.